A selection of T cell receptor beta chains follows, all from one sample in a study of blood T cell repertoires in COVID-19. TCRdb keeps only in-frame clones here, not all; method: immunoSEQ multiplex PCR. The sample lists hundreds of thousands of clones, around 86% occurring once. The sample was PBMCs or T cells enriched from blood (not recorded which). The receptors originated from a woman aged 40 to 55 with acute COVID-19. CDR3s include the opening cysteine and the closing phenylalanine or tryptophan. D genes are given only for firm matches. Some rows have no size entry. The others give once, few or many, or a class for an expanded clone.

v_call	d_call	clone_size	j_call	cdr3_length	cdr3_aa	cdr3_nt
TRBV5-5	TRBD2	-	TRBJ2-3	16	CASSLPGTRITDTQYF	TGTGCCAGCAGCCTGCCCGGGACTAGAATCACGGATACGCAGTATTTT
TRBV5-1	TRBD1	-	TRBJ1-1	12	CASSIQGAEAFF	TGCGCCAGTTCCATCCAGGGGGCTGAAGCTTTCTTT
TRBV7-3	-	-	TRBJ2-2	16	CASSLNSPQNTGELFF	TGTGCCAGCAGCTTGAACAGTCCACAGAACACCGGGGAGCTGTTTTTT
TRBV24-1	-	-	TRBJ2-3	16	CATSERLATSTDTQYF	TGTGCCACCAGTGAAAGGCTAGCGACTAGCACAGATACGCAGTATTTT
TRBV7-9	-	few	TRBJ1-1	13	CASSLDVDTEAFF	TGTGCCAGCAGCTTAGACGTAGACACTGAAGCTTTCTTT
TRBV11-2	TRBD1	-	TRBJ2-5	13	CASSLQGAETQYF	TGTGCCAGCAGCTTACAGGGGGCAGAGACCCAGTACTTC
TRBV20-1	TRBD2	-	TRBJ2-1	14	CSASTGLANNEQFF	TGCAGTGCTAGTACGGGACTAGCGAACAATGAGCAGTTCTTC
TRBV24-1	TRBD1	-	TRBJ2-2	13	CATKGALAGELFF	TGTGCCACCAAGGGGGCTTTGGCCGGGGAGCTGTTTTTT
TRBV19	-	-	TRBJ1-5	17	CASSPRAGVGLDQPQHF	TGTGCCAGTAGTCCCAGGGCAGGGGTGGGTTTGGATCAGCCCCAGCATTTT
TRBV4-1	TRBD2	-	TRBJ2-5	18	CASSQALAGGPGGETQYF	TGCGCCAGCAGCCAAGCTCTAGCGGGAGGCCCCGGGGGGGAGACCCAGTACTTC
TRBV3-1/TRBV3-2	TRBD2	-	TRBJ2-1	16	CASSQDVSGIYNEQFF	TGTGCCAGCAGCCAAGACGTTAGCGGGATCTACAATGAGCAGTTCTTC
TRBV18	TRBD1	-	TRBJ1-2	16	CASSTRDRASTYGYTF	TGTGCCAGCTCAACCCGGGACAGGGCTTCTACCTATGGCTACACCTTC
TRBV28	TRBD2	-	TRBJ2-7	12	CASRAGGYEQYF	TGTGCCAGCAGGGCGGGAGGCTACGAGCAGTACTTC
TRBV10-3	TRBD2	-	TRBJ2-1	14	CAITSGSSYNEQFF	TGTGCCATTACGAGCGGGAGCTCCTACAATGAGCAGTTCTTC
TRBV24-1	TRBD1	-	TRBJ2-7	14	CATSEGTGPYEQYF	TGTGCCACCAGTGAGGGGACAGGCCCGTACGAGCAGTACTTC
TRBV19	TRBD2	once	TRBJ2-7	18	CASSKGLAGEGIAYEQYF	TGTGCCAGTAGTAAGGGACTAGCGGGAGAAGGAATAGCCTACGAGCAGTACTTC
TRBV7-8	-	-	TRBJ2-1	13	CASSLNRVNEQFF	TGTGCCAGCAGCTTAAACAGGGTAAATGAGCAGTTCTTC
TRBV7-9	-	-	TRBJ1-6	15	CASSPYREGNSPLHF	TGTGCCAGCAGCCCATACAGGGAGGGGAATTCACCCCTCCACTTT
TRBV4-2	TRBD1	-	TRBJ1-1	15	CASSQRQGSDTEAFF	TGTGCCAGCAGCCAAAGACAGGGTTCGGACACTGAAGCTTTCTTT
TRBV12-3/TRBV12-4	-	-	TRBJ1-2	13	CASSPDVRGGYTF	TGTGCCAGCAGCCCGGACGTTCGGGGTGGCTACACCTTC
TRBV6-5	-	few	TRBJ1-2	12	CASSLLGYGYTF	TGTGCCAGCAGCCTACTTGGCTATGGCTACACCTTC
TRBV5-1	TRBD1	once	TRBJ1-5	14	CASSLTGGNQPQHF	TGCGCCAGCAGCTTGACAGGGGGGAATCAGCCCCAGCATTTT
TRBV5-1	TRBD2	once	TRBJ2-5	16	CASSFGLAGDPETQYF	TGCGCCAGCAGCTTCGGGCTAGCGGGGGATCCGGAGACCCAGTACTTC
TRBV5-1	TRBD2	-	TRBJ2-5	16	CASRGAGGPPTETQYF	TGCGCCAGCAGGGGAGCGGGAGGGCCCCCAACGGAGACCCAGTACTTC
TRBV27	-	-	TRBJ2-3	16	CASSRSFGLEGDTQYF	TGTGCCAGCAGTCGGAGTTTTGGTTTGGAGGGTGATACGCAGTATTTT
TRBV5-1	-	-	TRBJ1-1	13	CASSLGTDTEAFF	TGCGCCAGCAGCTTGGGGACAGACACTGAAGCTTTCTTT
TRBV7-6	TRBD2	-	TRBJ2-7	16	CASSFLSGRASYEQYF	TGTGCCAGCAGCTTTCTGAGCGGGAGGGCTTCCTACGAGCAGTACTTC
TRBV21-1	-	-	TRBJ2-2	17	CASRAQGVKRFTGELFF	TGTGCCAGCAGGGCCCAGGGGGTGAAACGGTTTACCGGGGAGCTGTTTTTT
TRBV9	-	-	TRBJ2-7	13	CASSVLQAYEQYF	TGTGCCAGCAGCGTACTACAGGCCTACGAGCAGTACTTC